Reported below is one TCR beta chain. The record originates from a study of T cell responses to AZD1222 COVID-19 vaccine. Trimming pared 0 bases from V and 4 bases from J, leaving 18 bases between. CDR1 and CDR2 from the germline V gene are MGHRA and YSYEKL. The CDR3 extends over 17 amino acids. TCRdb keeps only in-frame clones here, not all; method: immunoSEQ multiplex PCR. The sample carries tens of thousands of clones, 89% recorded once. The starting material was peripheral blood, obtained 28 days after the second AZD1222 dose. This chain links TRBV4-1 with TRBJ1-2; a weak D match, TRBD1 (6 bases). The sequence came from an adult who received the AZD1222 COVID-19 vaccine. The CDR3 here is CASSQEGSRGQAYGYTF. CDR3 coding DNA: TGCGCCAGCAGCCAAGAAGGGTCCAGGGGCCAGGCCTATGGCTACACCTTC.